This T cell receptor beta chain was found in a study of response to subunit inactivated influenza vaccine. This clonotype was counted between two and nine times. The CDR3 spans 17 residues. Germline V gene sequence: CDR1 DFQATT, CDR2 SNEGSKA (reference sequence). In TCRdb, the RT-PCR reads were re-called with MiXCR into one record per CDR3 protein. The sample has 450,000 to 600,000 distinct CDR3 sequences; approximately 15% are singletons. The chain is built from TRBV20-1 and TRBJ2-7; 15 nucleotides align to TRBD2. The sample consisted of CD4+ T cells sorted from PBMCs, taken 23 months after vaccination. The source of this sequence is a man aged 50 to 75 who received an inactivated influenza vaccine. CDR3 in amino acids: CSYPGLAGGLRFYEQYF. The CDR3 coding sequence is TGCAGCTACCCGGGACTAGCGGGAGGACTGAGGTTCTACGAGCAGTACTTC.